These 3 T cell receptor beta chains originate from one sample sequenced in a study of blood T cell repertoires in COVID-19. Sequenced by immunoSEQ multiplex PCR; TCRdb stores in-frame clones only, minus some. In the table there are more than 30,000 clones, roughly nine tenths of which are singletons. What was sequenced was peripheral blood. The origin of the receptors is a woman of 80 years or more with active or convalescent COVID-19.

The gene calls are TRBV28 and TRBJ2-7; no clear D. This CDR3 is built from 12 residues. V shed 2 bases and J shed 6 bases, with 8 bases lying between them. Germline V gene sequence: CDR1 MDHEN, CDR2 SYDVKM. This CDR3 reads CASSLQQTEQYF. The DNA of the CDR3 is TGTGCCAGCAGTTTACAACAGACCGAGCAGTACTTC.

The rearrangement links TRBV5-1 to TRBJ1-1; D gene uncertain. In germline, CDR1 is SGHRS, CDR2 YFSETQ. Trimming took off 4 bases at V and 2 bases at J, with 9 bases between the two ends. The length of the CDR3 is 13 residues. The CDR3 sequence: CASSVDGNTEAFF. For the CDR3, the DNA is TGCGCCAGCAGCGTGGACGGTAACACTGAAGCTTTCTTT.

There are a few counts of this clone. The chain links TRBV5-1 to TRBJ1-3, with a weak D call TRBD1 (6 bases). The CDR3 runs to 16 residues. CDR1 and CDR2 from the germline V gene are SGHRS and YFSETQ. The ends were cut back, 4 bases at V and 3 bases at J, with 17 bases in the middle. The CDR3 is CASSDQQGGGGNTIYF. The CDR3 DNA reads as TGCGCCAGCAGCGATCAACAGGGTGGAGGTGGAAACACCATATATTTT.